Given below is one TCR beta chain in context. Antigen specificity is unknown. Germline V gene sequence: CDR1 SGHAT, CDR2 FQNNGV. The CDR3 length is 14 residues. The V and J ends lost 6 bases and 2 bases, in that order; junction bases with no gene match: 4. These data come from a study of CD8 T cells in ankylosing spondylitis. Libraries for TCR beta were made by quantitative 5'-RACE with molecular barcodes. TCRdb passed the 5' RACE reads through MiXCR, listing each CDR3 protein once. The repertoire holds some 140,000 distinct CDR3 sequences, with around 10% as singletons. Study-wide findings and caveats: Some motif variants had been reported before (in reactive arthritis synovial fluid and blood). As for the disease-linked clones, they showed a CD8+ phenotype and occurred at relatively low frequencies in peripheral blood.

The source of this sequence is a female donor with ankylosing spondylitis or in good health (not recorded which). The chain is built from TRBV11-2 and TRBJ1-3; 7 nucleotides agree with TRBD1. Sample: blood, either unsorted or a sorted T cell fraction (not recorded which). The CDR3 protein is CASRTDRAGNTIYF. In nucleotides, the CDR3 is TGTGCCAGCAGAACCGACAGGGCTGGAAACACCATATATTTT.